The 9 T cell receptor beta chains in this list originate from one sample, sequenced in a study of shared clonotypes between healthy human individuals. The assay was immunoSEQ multiplex PCR, and TCRdb's table has in-frame clones only and misses some. The sample carries over 2 million clones, roughly 94% recorded once. Naive CD8 cells lacked CD45RO and underwent positive selection for CCR7, leaving out terminally differentiated effector memory CD45RA+ cells. The sequencing sample was made of naive CD8+ T cells sorted from blood. These receptors were taken from a man in his late teens or twenties in good health.

The V call is TRBV15, the J call TRBJ2-7, with 7 bases identical to TRBD1. The CDR3 spans 12 residues. V lost 5 bases, J lost 4 bases, and 2 bases stayed unmatched. CDR1 and CDR2 (germline): LNHNV, YYDKDF (reference sequence). The CDR3 reads CATSQTGYEQYF. The CDR3 DNA follows: TGTGCCACCAGCCAGACAGGGTACGAGCAGTACTTC.

In this sample, this clone turned up once. The rearrangement joins TRBV4-2 to TRBJ2-5; D unclear. The CDR3 length is 12 residues. V was clipped by 4 bases and J by 4 bases, with 7 bases between them. Per germline, CDR1 LGHNA and CDR2 YNFKEQ. The CDR3 sequence is CASSPPSETQYF. Here the CDR3 DNA reads TGTGCCAGCAGCCCCCCCTCAGAGACCCAGTACTTC.

On this clone: The junction does not match germline at one end; this may be a read error. The J gene is TRBJ2-3, the V gene TRBV27; TRBD1 matches at 9 bases. The CDR3 runs 14 residues. CDR1 MNHEY and CDR2 SMNVEV come from the germline V gene (reference sequence). In DNA form, the CDR3 reads TGTGCCACCAGTGGCGGGACAGGGACAGATACGCAGTATTTT. Translation gives CATSGGTGTDTQYF.

As concerns this clone: The same CDR3 can be traced to other DNA sequences in this sample. The rearrangement joins TRBV25-1 to TRBJ2-1; the D is unclear. CDR3 length: 13 amino acids. CDR1 and CDR2 from the germline V gene are MGHDK and SYGVNS. V lost 3 bases to trimming and J lost 1 base, with 4 bases between them. CDR3 residues: CASSDLSYNEQFF. The DNA for the CDR3 is TGTGCCAGCAGTGACTTGTCCTACAATGAGCAGTTCTTC.

A single count supports this clone. The gene calls are TRBV14 and TRBJ2-7, with D uncertain. CDR1 and CDR2 (germline): SGHDN, FVKESK. The CDR3 is 14 residues long. The V gene lost 1 base and the J gene lost 2 bases, with 9 bases spanning the gap. In DNA, the CDR3 is TGTGCCAGCAGCCAAGCCGGCTCCCCCTACGAGCAGTACTTC. It specifies CASSQAGSPYEQYF.

The chain carries TRBV14 and TRBJ2-3; 8 nucleotides agree with TRBD2. CDR3 length: 15 residues. From germline, CDR1 is SGHDN and CDR2 FVKESK. J was trimmed by 4 bases and V by 4 bases; bases with no gene match: 7. The CDR3 loop reads CASSLTSGSADTQYF. CDR3 nucleotides: TGTGCCAGCAGCCTCACTAGCGGCTCGGCAGATACGCAGTATTTT.

The rearrangement uses TRBV6-5 and TRBJ2-2; D possibly corresponds to TRBD1 (6 bases). The CDR3 has 14 amino acids. Germline values: CDR1 MNHEY, CDR2 SVGAGI. V was pared by 5 bases and J by 5 bases, with 12 bases between. The CDR3 loop reads CASSRFQGTGELFF. CDR3 nucleotide sequence: TGTGCCAGCAGTAGATTCCAGGGGACCGGGGAGCTGTTTTTT.

This clone was seen only once. J is TRBJ1-2 and V is TRBV2; TRBD1 might be the D (5 bases). This CDR3 spans 14 amino acids. Germline V gives CDR1 SNHLY, CDR2 FYNNEI. Trimming took 6 bases from V and 8 from J, leaving 19 bases between them. CDR3 bases: TGTGCCAGCAGGGGGACGCCTCTTGGGTTAGGCTACACCTTC. Residues: CASRGTPLGLGYTF. Supplemented by reference TRBV2 and TRBJ1-2, the full variable domain reads EPEVTQTPSHQVTQMGQEVILRCVPISNHLYFYWYRQILGQKVEFLVSFYNNEISEKSEIFDDQFSVERPDGSNFTLKIRSTKLEDSAMYFCASRGTPLGLGYTFGSGTRLTVV.

With respect to this clone: Other nucleotide sequences in the sample specify the same CDR3. The chain is built from TRBV4-3 and TRBJ2-7, with D perhaps matching TRBD1 (5 bases). Germline-derived CDR1 and CDR2 are LGHNA and YSLEER. Trimming took 0 bases from V and 3 from J, leaving 12 bases between them. The CDR3 has 15 amino acids. The CDR3 spells CASSQDTGQGYEQYF. CDR3 in DNA: TGCGCCAGCAGCCAAGATACAGGTCAAGGCTACGAGCAGTACTTC.